The 10 T cell receptor beta chains listed next were all sequenced from one sample in a study of shared clonotypes between healthy human individuals. Profiling relied on immunoSEQ multiplex PCR, and the TCRdb table lists in-frame clones only, not all of them. The repertoire consists of approximately 740,000 clones, with less than 85% occurring once and the leading ten covering 1.5% to 2%. The specimen sequenced was memory CD4+ T cells sorted from blood. Specified subset: CD45RA-negative fraction. The receptors here all came from a woman aged 25 to 45 in good health.

The chain uses TRBV27 and TRBJ2-1, with D maybe TRBD2 (5 bases). The V and J ends lost 4 bases and 4 bases respectively, with 20 bases between them. The CDR3 covers 17 residues. The germline gives CDR1 MNHEY, CDR2 SMNVEV (reference sequence). CDR3 DNA sequence: TGTGCCAGCAGTTCGGGCCCCGCTTACCCGGGGTACAATGAGCAGTTCTTC. Encoded protein: CASSSGPAYPGYNEQFF.

About this clone: Distinct nucleotide sequences in the sample also encode this CDR3. V gene TRBV29-1 combines with J gene TRBJ2-7, with TRBD2 matching over 13 bases. The CDR3 has 13 amino acids. The V and J ends lost 6 bases and 4 bases, in that order; junction bases with no gene match: 3. Germline CDR1 and CDR2: SQVTM and ANQGSEA. DNA for the CDR3: TGCAGCGTCCGGACTAGCGGGAGTTACGAGCAGTACTTC. Its protein product is CSVRTSGSYEQYF.

This clone occurred once. This chain connects TRBV29-1 to TRBJ2-2, with D possibly being TRBD1 (5 bases). V lost 7 bases, J lost 0 bases, and 12 bases lay in between. The V gene's germline CDR1 is SQVTM and CDR2 ANQGSEA. This CDR3 has 14 amino acids. The CDR3 here is CSGQTEANTGELFF. CDR3 coding DNA: TGCAGCGGCCAGACAGAAGCGAACACCGGGGAGCTGTTTTTT.

The chain carries TRBV30 and TRBJ1-2, with 8 bases lining up with TRBD1. The CDR3 has 12 amino acids. The germline CDR1 and CDR2 sequences are GTSNPN and SVGIG (reference sequence). V lost 7 bases and J lost 4; bases outside the gene matches: 5. The DNA of the CDR3 is TGTGCCTACTTAACAGGGGGCTATGGCTACACCTTC. This gives the protein CAYLTGGYGYTF.

The chain couples TRBV5-4 to TRBJ2-6; TRBD2 aligns across 7 bases. The J segment lost 0 bases and the V segment lost 3 bases, leaving 9 bases of the junction unmatched. The germline gives CDR1 SGHNT, CDR2 YYREEE (reference sequence). The CDR3 length is 18 residues. This CDR3 is CASSSWASGHSGANVLTF. DNA for the CDR3: TGTGCCAGCAGCTCGTGGGCTAGCGGCCACTCTGGGGCCAACGTCCTGACTTTC.

The chain uses TRBV21-1 and TRBJ2-7; TRBD1 was called by the table and not checked on the DNA. TRBV21-1 corresponds to a pseudogene. The CDR3 consists of 15 residues. This CDR3 is CASSHGTGFFPEQYF. DNA for the CDR3: TGTGCCAGCAGCCACGGGACAGGGTTTTTCCCCGAGCAGTACTTC.

The chain combines TRBV4-1 with TRBJ2-5; D tentatively fits TRBD1 or TRBD2 (5 bases each). The V and J ends lost 4 bases and 5 bases respectively, with 26 bases between them. Germline CDR1 is MGHRA and CDR2 is YSYEKL. The CDR3 sequence is 18 residues long. The CDR3, as DNA: TGCGCCAGCAGCCGCCCCATGGGCGTCTCCCTGAGGGGTGAGACCCAGTACTTC. It specifies CASSRPMGVSLRGETQYF.

Turning to this clone: At the DNA level, this CDR3 is encoded by other sequences in the same sample as well. The chain joins TRBV5-1 to TRBJ1-4, with no clear D. Trimming took 5 bases from V and 5 from J, leaving 4 bases between them. In germline, CDR1 is SGHRS, CDR2 YFSETQ. The CDR3 extends over 11 amino acids. Here the CDR3 DNA reads TGCGCCAGCAGATCAAATGAAAAACTGTTTTTT. This encodes CASRSNEKLFF.

The rearrangement joins TRBV6-1 to TRBJ2-1; TRBD2 matches at 7 bases. V trimming: 3 bases; J trimming: 10 bases; junction bases outside the gene matches: 12. This CDR3 contains 15 residues. CDR1 MNHNS and CDR2 SASEGT come from the germline V gene. The DNA for the CDR3 is TGTGCCAGCAGTGACCGGGGGAGGGCCCAAGAAGAGCAGTTCTTC. Its translation: CASSDRGRAQEEQFF.

The rearrangement joins TRBV7-9 to TRBJ2-1, with D perhaps matching TRBD1 (6 bases). The CDR3 has 15 residues. V was cut by 4 bases and J by 0 bases, with 10 bases left in between. CDR1 SEHNR and CDR2 FQNEAQ come from the germline V gene (reference sequence). The CDR3 here is CASSYQGSSYNEQFF. The CDR3, as DNA: TGTGCCAGCAGCTATCAGGGGAGCTCCTACAATGAGCAGTTCTTC.